The next 5 T cell receptor beta chains were all read from a single sample in a study of identical twins. TCRdb reprocessed the 5' RACE reads with MiXCR, giving one entry per CDR3 protein. This sample yields 150,000 or so distinct CDR3 sequences, of which roughly 3.5% are seen a single time; around 8% belongs to the top ten. The sequenced sample consisted of memory T cells sorted from blood. Receptors were obtained from a man younger than 35 in good health.

This clonotype was counted at least ten times. The chain uses TRBV20-1 and TRBJ2-3; the match to TRBD2 covers 7 bases. Trimming cost V 6 bases and J 1 base; bases outside gene matches: 4. Germline CDR1 and CDR2: DFQATT and SNEGSKA (reference sequence). This CDR3 has 13 amino acids. CDR3 nucleotides: TGCAGTGCCCAAACTAGCGGCACAGATACGCAGTATTTT. Amino acid sequence: CSAQTSGTDTQYF.

This clonotype was counted ten times or more. The CDR3 region has the DNA TGTGCCAGCTCACGCAGAAATGAAGAAAAACTGTTTTTT. As protein: CASSRRNEEKLFF. This sequence joins TRBV18 and TRBJ1-4; D unresolved. V dropped 4 bases and J dropped 8 bases, with 11 bases sitting between them. From germline, CDR1 is KGHSH and CDR2 LQKENI. This CDR3 has 13 residues.

This clonotype has at least ten counts. The V gene is TRBV10-3, the J gene TRBJ2-1, with TRBD1 as a possible D gene (6 bases). CDR3 length: 14 residues. Germline-derived CDR1 and CDR2 are ENHRY and SYGVKD. The V end was cut by 4 bases, the J end by 5 bases, with 12 bases between. Written as DNA, the CDR3 is TGTGCCATCAGTGCCGGGACACGCGACAATGAGCAGTTCTTC. It specifies CAISAGTRDNEQFF.

This clonotype was seen a handful of times. The CDR3: CASSKTGRQETQYF. The DNA for the CDR3 is TGTGCCAGCAGCAAAACGGGACGGCAAGAGACCCAGTACTTC. The chain combines TRBV5-8 with TRBJ2-5; the D call may be TRBD1 or TRBD2 (5 bases each). The CDR3 spans 14 residues. CDR1 is SGHTS and CDR2 is YDEGEE in the germline V gene. The V end lost 4 bases, the J end lost 2 bases, and 12 bases lay between the germline ends. Together with reference TRBV5-8 and TRBJ2-5, the CDR3 gives the full variable domain: EAGVTQSPTHLIKTRGQQATLRCSPISGHTSVYWYQQALGLGLQFLLWYDEGEERNRGNFPPRFSGRQFPNYSSELNVNALELEDSALYLCASSKTGRQETQYFGPGTRLLVL.

In its sample, this clonotype was seen many times. The V and J genes are TRBV7-6 and TRBJ2-3; TRBD1 matches 7 bases. This CDR3 has 16 residues. The V gene's germline CDR1 is SGHVS and CDR2 FNYEAQ. V shed 5 bases, J shed 2 bases, and the junction held 10 bases outside the gene matches. The CDR3 here is CASSSREGAPTDTQYF. CDR3 DNA sequence: TGTGCCAGCAGCAGTCGTGAGGGGGCGCCCACAGATACGCAGTATTTT.